A single sample is the source of the 26 T cell receptor beta chains below, sequenced in a study of regulatory T cells in long-lasting Graves disease. Building the TCR beta libraries relied on iRepertoire HTBI primers, and CDR3 regions underwent Arm-PCR. Each CDR3 protein is one row after TCRdb ran MiXCR on the multiplex PCR reads. The table has about 620,000 distinct CDR3 sequences, less than 20% seen once. Time point indicated: newly diagnosed GD, antithyroid drugs for less than 3 months. RNA isolated from PBMCs was used to make the TCR library. A further study also used this sample, focusing on T cells in Graves' hyperthyroidism and ophthalmopathy.

Specimen: peripheral blood mononuclear cells (PBMCs), collected at new diagnosis, from a patient treated with antithyroid drugs. These receptors were obtained from a woman aged 30 to 39 with Graves disease.

This clonotype was seen repeatedly, ten times or more. The gene calls are TRBV6-2 or TRBV6-3 and TRBJ2-1, with D possibly matching TRBD1 (5 bases). The CDR3 loop spans 15 amino acids. The V gene lost 6 bases and the J gene lost 6 bases, with 18 bases spanning the gap. In germline, CDR1 is MNHEY, CDR2 SVGEGT. The CDR3 is CASSLRGSGVNEQFF. The CDR3 nucleotides are TGTGCCAGCAGCCTTAGGGGCAGTGGGGTCAATGAGCAGTTCTTC.

This clonotype was observed many times. The chain has TRBV7-2 and TRBJ2-1; TRBD1 might be the D (5 bases). The CDR3 runs 15 residues. Trimming cost V 3 bases and J 6 bases, with 15 bases left between them. Germline assignment: CDR1 SGHTA and CDR2 FQGNSA. The chain's CDR3 is CASSLGQGALNEQFF. The CDR3 nucleotides read TGTGCCAGCAGCTTGGGGCAAGGGGCCCTCAATGAGCAGTTCTTC. The full variable domain, completed using reference TRBV7-2 and TRBJ2-1, is GAGVSQSPSNKVTEKGKDVELRCDPISGHTALYWYRQSLGQGLEFLIYFQGNSAPDKSGLPSDRFSAERTGGSVSTLTIQRTQQEDSAVYLCASSLGQGALNEQFFGPGTRLTVL.

This clonotype was counted only a few times. The chain employs TRBV4-1 and TRBJ2-7; D remains ambiguous. Per the germline V gene, CDR1 is MGHRA and CDR2 is YSYEKL. Trimming took off 1 base at V and 3 bases at J, with 7 bases between the two ends. This CDR3 comprises 13 residues. The CDR3 loop is CASSQGVNYEQYF. The CDR3, as DNA: TGCGCCAGCAGCCAAGGTGTCAACTACGAGCAGTACTTC.

With respect to this clonotype: A read error likely explains this, since a far larger clone differs by one base. The chain carries TRBV28 and TRBJ2-3; the D is unclear. The end of the DNA fits TRBJ1-1 better, so the J call may be wrong. The CDR3 has 14 amino acids. Germline values: CDR1 MDHEN, CDR2 SYDVKM. The CDR3 bases are TGTGCCGGCAGTCGTCAGTTGGGTACAAGTGAAGCTTTCTTT. It yields the protein CAGSRQLGTSEAFF.

The chain joins TRBV7-9 to TRBJ2-3; the match to TRBD1 covers 9 bases. The V gene end was trimmed by 2 bases and the J gene end by 6 bases; junction bases not matched to a gene: 6. CDR3 size: 15 residues. Germline CDR1 reads SEHNR; CDR2 reads FQNEAQ (reference sequence). This chain's CDR3 is CASSLWDRAMDTQYF. The CDR3 region has the DNA TGTGCCAGCAGCTTATGGGACAGGGCAATGGATACGCAGTATTTT.

This clonotype was seen a handful of times. The chain has TRBV29-1 and TRBJ2-7; TRBD2 matches at 7 bases. Per germline, CDR1 SQVTM and CDR2 ANQGSEA. V lost 3 bases and J lost 1; bases outside the gene matches: 12. The length of the CDR3 is 16 residues. As DNA, the CDR3 is TGCAGCGTTGATTTTGGGGGAGGGCCTTCGTCCTACGAGCAGTACTTC. This sequence encodes CSVDFGGGPSSYEQYF.

This sequence joins TRBV10-3 and TRBJ1-1; no firm D call. This CDR3 spans 14 amino acids. V was pared by 5 bases and J by 2 bases, with 12 bases between. Germline CDR1 ENHRY, CDR2 SYGVKD. Written as DNA, the CDR3 is TGTGCCATCAGTAGAACAGCAACCAACACTGAAGCTTTCTTT. Amino acids: CAISRTATNTEAFF.

In this sample, this clonotype turned up many times. The rearrangement uses TRBV5-1 and TRBJ1-1; D call uncertain. The CDR3 runs 15 residues. In germline, CDR1 is SGHRS, CDR2 YFSETQ. Trimming took 5 bases from V and 4 from J, leaving 18 bases between them. CDR3 residues: CASRAADLLSTEAFF. The CDR3 DNA follows: TGCGCCAGCAGGGCAGCAGACCTATTAAGCACTGAAGCTTTCTTT.

J is TRBJ1-2 and V is TRBV5-1, with 7 bases matching TRBD1. Germline CDR1 SGHRS, CDR2 YFSETQ. The V segment lost 4 bases and the J segment 1 base; nucleotides outside the gene matches: 4. The CDR3 contains 14 residues. The CDR3 DNA follows: TGCGCCAGCAGCCAAACAGGGGATAACTATGGCTACACCTTC. Translated, it gives CASSQTGDNYGYTF.

This clonotype was counted at least ten times. The J gene is TRBJ1-5, the V gene TRBV6-1, with D perhaps TRBD1 (6 bases). This CDR3 has 14 residues. Trimming pared 3 bases from V and 4 bases from J, leaving 10 bases between. Germline V gives CDR1 MNHNS, CDR2 SASEGT. CDR3 residues: CASSDMGANQPQHF. The CDR3 nucleotides are TGTGCCAGCAGTGATATGGGGGCTAATCAGCCCCAGCATTTT.

This clonotype showed up many times. The chain joins TRBV24-1 to TRBJ2-5; D gene ambiguous. V lost 7 bases to trimming and J lost 7 bases, with 18 bases between them. In germline, CDR1 is KGHDR, CDR2 SFDVKD. This CDR3 has 14 residues. The CDR3 protein is CATRDSSIPWTQYF. The CDR3 bases are TGTGCCACCAGAGACTCCAGTATACCATGGACCCAGTACTTC.

This clonotype appeared many times. V gene TRBV7-8 combines with J gene TRBJ2-1, with 8 bases that match TRBD1. This CDR3 region has 16 residues. From germline, CDR1 is SGHVS and CDR2 FQNEAQ. Germline trimming cut 5 bases from V and 2 bases from J; bases unmatched to any gene: 8. This CDR3 is CASSPRQGSTYNEQFF. The CDR3 nucleotides read TGTGCCAGCAGCCCACGACAGGGGTCGACCTACAATGAGCAGTTCTTC.

The genes are TRBV30 and TRBJ2-4, with 10 bases aligning to TRBD1. The CDR3 spans 17 residues. Per germline, CDR1 GTSNPN and CDR2 SVGIG (reference sequence). V shed 0 bases, J shed 2 bases, and the junction held 7 bases outside the gene matches. The CDR3, as DNA: TGTGCCTGGAGTGTGAGGACAGGGGGGTTTACCAAAAACATTCAGTACTTC. It is translated as CAWSVRTGGFTKNIQYF.

This clonotype showed up just a few times. This sequence joins TRBV11-2 and TRBJ2-1; no clear D. Germline CDR1 SGHAT, CDR2 FQNNGV. V was cut by 2 bases and J by 4 bases, with 18 bases left in between. This CDR3 has 17 residues. This CDR3 reads CASSLSIWISGYNEQFF. CDR3 DNA: TGTGCCAGCAGCTTAAGTATTTGGATTTCGGGTTACAATGAGCAGTTCTTC.

This clonotype was observed a few times. V gene TRBV20-1 combines with J gene TRBJ2-5; TRBD2 aligns across 8 bases. Per germline, CDR1 DFQATT and CDR2 SNEGSKA (reference sequence). The V and J ends lost 3 bases and 4 bases, in that order; junction bases with no gene match: 10. The CDR3 is made up of 15 amino acids. The CDR3 DNA reads TGCAGTGCTAGGTATTCCGGGACTAGGCGAGAGACCCAGTACTTC. Its translation: CSARYSGTRRETQYF.

This clonotype has ten or more counts. This chain connects TRBV27 to TRBJ1-6; D may be TRBD1 (5 bases). Trimming removed 4 bases from V and 9 bases from J, with 13 bases in between. The germline CDR1 and CDR2 sequences are MNHEY and SMNVEV (reference sequence). This CDR3 has 14 amino acids. CDR3 bases: TGTGCCAGCAGTTCTTTCGACAGCGCTTCACCCCTCCACTTT. As protein: CASSSFDSASPLHF.

This clonotype turned up a few times. V and J are TRBV6-2 or TRBV6-3 and TRBJ2-1, with D possibly being TRBD2 (6 bases). The germline V gene encodes CDR1 MNHEY and CDR2 SVGEGT. Trimming cost V 5 bases and J 9 bases, with 17 bases left between them. This CDR3 contains 14 residues. The CDR3 loop reads CASSGWDSGAEQFF. For the CDR3, the DNA is TGTGCCAGCAGTGGCTGGGACTCCGGGGCTGAGCAGTTCTTC.

This clonotype turned up a few times. This chain joins TRBV9 and TRBJ1-4; D perhaps matches TRBD1 (5 bases). The CDR3 is 15 residues long. Germline CDR1 is SGDLS and CDR2 is YYNGEE. Trimming removed 4 bases from V and 2 bases from J, with 12 bases in between. CDR3 loop: CASSPSGLTNEKLFF. The CDR3 DNA reads TGTGCCAGCAGCCCATCGGGACTGACTAATGAAAAACTGTTTTTT.

There are many counts of this clonotype. This chain joins TRBV20-1 and TRBJ1-5; TRBD1 aligns across 8 bases. The CDR3 covers 14 residues. Unmatched junction bases numbered 4, after V lost 5 bases and J lost 1 base. Germline loops: CDR1 DFQATT, CDR2 SNEGSKA (reference sequence). CDR3 region: CSAWDRRSNQPQHF. In DNA form, the CDR3 reads TGCAGTGCTTGGGACAGGAGGAGCAATCAGCCCCAGCATTTT.

This clonotype was seen a few times. The chain has TRBV19 and TRBJ1-2; no definite D call. Trimming cost V 3 bases and J 0 bases, with 17 bases left between them. Germline CDR1 reads LNHDA; CDR2 reads SQIVND (reference sequence). The CDR3 extends over 17 amino acids. The CDR3 loop reads CASSIQSSRTANYGYTF. DNA of the CDR3: TGTGCCAGTAGTATCCAAAGCTCGAGGACTGCTAACTATGGCTACACCTTC.

This clonotype was counted only a few times. The chain combines TRBV6-5 with TRBJ2-3, with 10 bases identical to TRBD2. This CDR3 has 16 amino acids. J lost 6 bases, V lost 3 bases, and 9 bases had no gene match. Germline CDR1 MNHEY, CDR2 SVGAGI. The CDR3 DNA is TGTGCCAGCAGTTATGGGGCTAGCGGGAGTTCGGATACGCAGTATTTT. It yields the protein CASSYGASGSSDTQYF.

V usage is TRBV28 and J usage is TRBJ1-5; TRBD1 might be the D (5 bases). The germline V and J ends were trimmed by 5 bases and 0 bases, with 17 bases remaining between them. Per the germline V gene, CDR1 is MDHEN and CDR2 is SYDVKM. There are 17 residues in the CDR3. The CDR3 region is CASSQLRDAVSNQPQHF. The DNA of the CDR3 is TGTGCCAGCAGTCAGCTCCGGGACGCCGTTAGCAATCAGCCCCAGCATTTT.

Turning to this clonotype: A junction end diverges from the germline sequence, so it may reflect a read error. The chain links TRBV5-1 to TRBJ2-1; no clear D. The germline gives CDR1 SGHRS, CDR2 YFSETQ. CDR3 length equals 12 residues. The CDR3 sequence: CASSLVYNGQFF. CDR3 DNA sequence: TGCGCCAGCAGCTTGGTATACAATGGGCAGTTCTTC. The full variable domain, in which reference TRBV5-1 and TRBJ2-1 provide the parts outside the CDR3, is KAGVTQTPRYLIKTRGQQVTLSCSPISGHRSVSWYQQTPGQGLQFLFEYFSETQRNKGNFPGRFSGRQFSNSRSEMNVSTLELGDSALYLCASSLVYNGQFFGPGTRLTVL.

This clonotype has just a few counts. The CDR3 is CATSRGVDLSYEQYF. The CDR3 region has the DNA TGTGCCACCAGCAGAGGTGTGGATCTTTCCTACGAGCAGTACTTC. This rearrangement joins TRBV15 to TRBJ2-7; D is unclear. V was trimmed by 1 base and J by 1 base, leaving 11 bases between them. This CDR3 spans 15 amino acids. Germline V gene sequence: CDR1 LNHNV, CDR2 YYDKDF (reference sequence). The full variable domain, its missing parts supplied by reference TRBV15 and TRBJ2-7, is DAMVIQNPRYQVTQFGKPVTLSCSQTLNHNVMYWYQQKSSQAPKLLFHYYDKDFNNEADTPDNFQSRRPNTSFCFLDIRSPGLGDTAMYLCATSRGVDLSYEQYFGPGTRLTVT.

This clonotype appeared many times. The J gene is TRBJ2-3, the V gene TRBV20-1, with unresolved D. Germline lookup yields CDR1 DFQATT and CDR2 SNEGSKA (reference sequence). The CDR3 has 12 amino acids. Trimming cost V 6 bases and J 4 bases, with 11 bases left between them. The CDR3 is CSATDLPDTQYF. The CDR3 DNA reads TGCAGTGCAACGGACCTCCCAGATACGCAGTATTTT.

In this sample, this clonotype turned up many times. The chain has TRBV27 and TRBJ2-3; 8 bases are a match to TRBD1. The germline CDR1 and CDR2 sequences are MNHEY and SMNVEV (reference sequence). J lost 2 bases, V lost 5 bases, and 6 bases had no gene match. This CDR3 region has 15 residues. CDR3 bases: TGTGCCAGCAGTGCCAGGGGGCCCTACACAGATACGCAGTATTTT. Amino acids: CASSARGPYTDTQYF.